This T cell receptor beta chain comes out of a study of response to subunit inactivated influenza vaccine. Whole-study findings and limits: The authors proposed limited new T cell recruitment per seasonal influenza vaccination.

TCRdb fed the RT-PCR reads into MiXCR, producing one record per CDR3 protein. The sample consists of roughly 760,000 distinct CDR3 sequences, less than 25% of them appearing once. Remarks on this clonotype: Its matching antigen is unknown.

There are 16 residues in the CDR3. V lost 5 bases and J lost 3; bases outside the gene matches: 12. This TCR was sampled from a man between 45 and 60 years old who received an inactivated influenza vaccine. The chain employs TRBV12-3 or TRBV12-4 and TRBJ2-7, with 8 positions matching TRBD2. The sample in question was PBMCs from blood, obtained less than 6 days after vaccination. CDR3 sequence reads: CASSPGSSGGSYEQYF. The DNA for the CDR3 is TGTGCCAGCAGTCCAGGTTCGAGCGGGGGAAGCTACGAGCAGTACTTC.